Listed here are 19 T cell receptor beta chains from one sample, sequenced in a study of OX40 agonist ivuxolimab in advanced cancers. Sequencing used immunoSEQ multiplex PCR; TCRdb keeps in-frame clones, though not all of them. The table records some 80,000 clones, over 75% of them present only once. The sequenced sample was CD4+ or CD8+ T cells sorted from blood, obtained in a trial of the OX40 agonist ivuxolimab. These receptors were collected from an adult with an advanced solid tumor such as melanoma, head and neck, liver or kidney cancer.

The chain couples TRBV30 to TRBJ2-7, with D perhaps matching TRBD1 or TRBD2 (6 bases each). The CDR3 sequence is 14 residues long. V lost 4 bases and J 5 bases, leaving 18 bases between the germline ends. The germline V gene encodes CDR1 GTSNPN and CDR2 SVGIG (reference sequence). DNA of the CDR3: TGTGCCTGGACCCCCCTGGGGGGCTTGGACGAGCAGTACTTC. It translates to CAWTPLGGLDEQYF.

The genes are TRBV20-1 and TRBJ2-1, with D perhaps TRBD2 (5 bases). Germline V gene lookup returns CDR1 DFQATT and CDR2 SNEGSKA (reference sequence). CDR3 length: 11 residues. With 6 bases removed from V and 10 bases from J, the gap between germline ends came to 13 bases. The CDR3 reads CSASPGEEQFF. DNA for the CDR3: TGCAGTGCCTCCCCTGGGGAGGAGCAGTTCTTC.

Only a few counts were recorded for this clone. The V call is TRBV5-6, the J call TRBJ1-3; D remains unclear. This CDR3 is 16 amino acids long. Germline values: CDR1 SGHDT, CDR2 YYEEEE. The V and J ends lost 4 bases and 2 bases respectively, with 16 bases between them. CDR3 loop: CASSPRGYPPGNTIYF. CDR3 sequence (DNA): TGTGCCAGCAGCCCCCGCGGGTACCCACCTGGAAACACCATATATTTT.

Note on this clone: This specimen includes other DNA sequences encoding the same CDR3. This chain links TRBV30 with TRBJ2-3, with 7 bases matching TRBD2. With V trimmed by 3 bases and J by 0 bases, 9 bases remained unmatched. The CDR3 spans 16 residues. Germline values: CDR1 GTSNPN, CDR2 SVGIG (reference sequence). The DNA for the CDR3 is TGTGCCTGGAGGGGGGTGTGGGACTACAGCACAGATACGCAGTATTTT. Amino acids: CAWRGVWDYSTDTQYF. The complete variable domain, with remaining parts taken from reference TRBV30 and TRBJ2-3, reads SQTIHQWPATLVQPVGSPLSLECTVEGTSNPNLYWYRQAAGRGLQLLFYSVGIGQISSEVPQNLSASRPQDRQFILSSKKLLLSDSGFYLCAWRGVWDYSTDTQYFGPGTRLTVL.

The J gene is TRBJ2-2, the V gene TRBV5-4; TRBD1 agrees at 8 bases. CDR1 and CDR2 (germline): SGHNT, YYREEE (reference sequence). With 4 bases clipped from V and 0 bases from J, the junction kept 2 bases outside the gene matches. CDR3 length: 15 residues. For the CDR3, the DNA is TGTGCCAGCAGCGCGGGACAGGCGAACACCGGGGAGCTGTTTTTT. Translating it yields CASSAGQANTGELFF.

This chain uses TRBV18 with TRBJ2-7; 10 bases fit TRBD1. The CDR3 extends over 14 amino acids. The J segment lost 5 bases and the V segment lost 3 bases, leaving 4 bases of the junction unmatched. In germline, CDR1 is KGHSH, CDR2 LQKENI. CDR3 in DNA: TGTGCCAGCTCACCGACAGGGGGCGGCGACGAGCAGTACTTC. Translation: CASSPTGGGDEQYF.

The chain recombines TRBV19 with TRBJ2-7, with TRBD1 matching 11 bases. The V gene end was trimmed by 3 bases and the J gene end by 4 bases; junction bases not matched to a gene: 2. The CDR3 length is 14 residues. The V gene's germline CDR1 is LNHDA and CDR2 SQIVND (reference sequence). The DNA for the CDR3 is TGTGCCAGTAGTATCGGGACAGGGGGATACGAGCAGTACTTC. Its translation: CASSIGTGGYEQYF. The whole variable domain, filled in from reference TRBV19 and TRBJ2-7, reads DGGITQSPKYLFRKEGQNVTLSCEQNLNHDAMYWYRQDPGQGLRLIYYSQIVNDFQKGDIAEGYSVSREKKESFPLTVTSAQKNPTAFYLCASSIGTGGYEQYFGPGTRLTVT.

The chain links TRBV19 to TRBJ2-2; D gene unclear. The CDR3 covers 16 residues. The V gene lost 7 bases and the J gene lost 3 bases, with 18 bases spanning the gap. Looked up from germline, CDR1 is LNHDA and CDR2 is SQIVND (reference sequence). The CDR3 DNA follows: TGTGCCAGTATAAAAACCTTCCCTTTTTACACCGGGGAGCTGTTTTTT. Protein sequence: CASIKTFPFYTGELFF. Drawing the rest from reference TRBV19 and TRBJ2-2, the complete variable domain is DGGITQSPKYLFRKEGQNVTLSCEQNLNHDAMYWYRQDPGQGLRLIYYSQIVNDFQKGDIAEGYSVSREKKESFPLTVTSAQKNPTAFYLCASIKTFPFYTGELFFGEGSRLTVL.

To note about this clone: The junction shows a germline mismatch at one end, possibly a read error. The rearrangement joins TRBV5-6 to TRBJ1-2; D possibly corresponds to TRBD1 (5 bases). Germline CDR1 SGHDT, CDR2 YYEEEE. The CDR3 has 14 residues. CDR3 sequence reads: CTSSLVGSGDGYTF. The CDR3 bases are TGTACCAGCAGCTTGGTTGGAAGCGGGGACGGCTACACCTTC.

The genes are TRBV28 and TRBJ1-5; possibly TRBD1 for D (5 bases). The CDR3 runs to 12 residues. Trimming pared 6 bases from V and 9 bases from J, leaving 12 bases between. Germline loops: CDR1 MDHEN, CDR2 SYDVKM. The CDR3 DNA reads TGTGCCAGCAGCTCAGGGTCACTGCCCCAGCATTTT. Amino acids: CASSSGSLPQHF.

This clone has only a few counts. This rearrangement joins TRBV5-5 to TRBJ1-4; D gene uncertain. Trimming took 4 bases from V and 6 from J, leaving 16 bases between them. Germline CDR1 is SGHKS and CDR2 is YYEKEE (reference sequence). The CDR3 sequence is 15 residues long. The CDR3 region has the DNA TGTGCCAGCAGCCTCCCGGGCCTGAGGGATGAAAAACTGTTTTTT. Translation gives CASSLPGLRDEKLFF. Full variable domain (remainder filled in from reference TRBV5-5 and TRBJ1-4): DAGVTQSPTHLIKTRGQQVTLRCSPISGHKSVSWYQQVLGQGPQFIFQYYEKEERGRGNFPDRFSARQFPNYSSELNVNALLLGDSALYLCASSLPGLRDEKLFFGSGTQLSVL.

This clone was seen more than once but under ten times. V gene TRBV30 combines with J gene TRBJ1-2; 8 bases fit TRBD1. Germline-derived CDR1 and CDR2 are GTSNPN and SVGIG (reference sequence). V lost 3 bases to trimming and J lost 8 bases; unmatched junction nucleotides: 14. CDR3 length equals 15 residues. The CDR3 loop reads CAWSPGTGRMMGYTF. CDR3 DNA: TGTGCCTGGAGCCCCGGGACAGGTCGCATGATGGGCTACACCTTC.

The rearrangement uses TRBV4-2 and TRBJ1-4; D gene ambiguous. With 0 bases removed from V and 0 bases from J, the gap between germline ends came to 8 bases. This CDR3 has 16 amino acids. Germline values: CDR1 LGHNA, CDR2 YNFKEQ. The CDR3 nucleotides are TGTGCCAGCAGCCAAGATGGGTCCGCAACTAATGAAAAACTGTTTTTT. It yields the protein CASSQDGSATNEKLFF.

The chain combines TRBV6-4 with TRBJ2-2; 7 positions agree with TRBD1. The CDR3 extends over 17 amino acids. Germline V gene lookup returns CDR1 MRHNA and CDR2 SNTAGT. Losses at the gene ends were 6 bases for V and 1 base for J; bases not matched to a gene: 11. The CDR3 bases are TGTGCCAGCAGCGCCCAATGGACAGGAGTGAACACCGGGGAGCTGTTTTTT. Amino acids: CASSAQWTGVNTGELFF.

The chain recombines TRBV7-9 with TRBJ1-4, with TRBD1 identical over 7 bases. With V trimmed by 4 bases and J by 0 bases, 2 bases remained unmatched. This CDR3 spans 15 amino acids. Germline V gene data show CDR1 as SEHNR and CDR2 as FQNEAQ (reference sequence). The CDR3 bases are TGTGCCAGCAGCTCCGGACAGGCAACTAATGAAAAACTGTTTTTT. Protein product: CASSSGQATNEKLFF.

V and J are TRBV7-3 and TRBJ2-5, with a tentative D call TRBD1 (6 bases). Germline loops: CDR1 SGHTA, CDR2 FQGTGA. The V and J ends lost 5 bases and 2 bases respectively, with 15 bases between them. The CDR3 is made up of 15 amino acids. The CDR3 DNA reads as TGTGCCAGCAGCCGTGGCCAGGGGCTACAAGAGACCCAGTACTTC. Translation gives CASSRGQGLQETQYF.

The CDR3 DNA reads TGTGCCTGGTCCCGGGAGGGGGGGAATTCACCCCTCCACTTT. Protein: CAWSREGGNSPLHF. This chain uses TRBV30 with TRBJ1-6; tentative D call: TRBD1 (6 bases). This CDR3 spans 14 amino acids. CDR1 and CDR2 (germline): GTSNPN, SVGIG (reference sequence). Between the trimmed V and J ends, which lost 5 bases and 7 bases, there was a span of 15 bases. Supplemented by reference TRBV30 and TRBJ1-6, the full variable domain reads SQTIHQWPATLVQPVGSPLSLECTVEGTSNPNLYWYRQAAGRGLQLLFYSVGIGQISSEVPQNLSASRPQDRQFILSSKKLLLSDSGFYLCAWSREGGNSPLHFGNGTRLTVT.

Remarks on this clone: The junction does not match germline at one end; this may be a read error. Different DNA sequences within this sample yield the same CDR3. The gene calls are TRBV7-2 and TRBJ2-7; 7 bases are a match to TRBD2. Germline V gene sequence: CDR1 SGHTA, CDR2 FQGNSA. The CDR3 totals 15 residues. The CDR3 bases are TGCGCCAGCAGCTCCTCTAGCGGTGATTCCTACGAGCAGTACTTC. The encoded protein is CASSSSSGDSYEQYF.

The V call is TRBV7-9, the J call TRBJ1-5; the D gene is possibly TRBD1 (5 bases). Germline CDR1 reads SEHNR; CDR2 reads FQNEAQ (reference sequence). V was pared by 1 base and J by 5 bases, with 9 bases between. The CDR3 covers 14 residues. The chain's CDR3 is CASSLGRADQPQHF. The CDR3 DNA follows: TGTGCCAGCAGCTTAGGCAGGGCGGATCAGCCCCAGCATTTT.